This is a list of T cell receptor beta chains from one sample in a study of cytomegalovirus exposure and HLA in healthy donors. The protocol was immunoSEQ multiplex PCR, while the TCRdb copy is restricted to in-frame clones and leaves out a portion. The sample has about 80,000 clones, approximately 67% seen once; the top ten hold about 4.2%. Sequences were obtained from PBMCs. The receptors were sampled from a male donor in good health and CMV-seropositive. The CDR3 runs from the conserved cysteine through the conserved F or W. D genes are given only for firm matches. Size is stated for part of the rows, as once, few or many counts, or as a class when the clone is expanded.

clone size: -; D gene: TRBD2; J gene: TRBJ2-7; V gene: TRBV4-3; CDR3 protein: CASSQGGLGRNEQYF; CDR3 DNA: TGCGCCAGCAGCCAAGGGGGACTAGGCCGGAACGAGCAGTACTTC
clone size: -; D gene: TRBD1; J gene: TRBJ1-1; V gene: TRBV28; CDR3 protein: CASSLPTGELSWNTEAFF; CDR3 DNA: TGTGCCAGCAGTCTTCCGACAGGGGAGCTATCCTGGAACACTGAAGCTTTCTTT
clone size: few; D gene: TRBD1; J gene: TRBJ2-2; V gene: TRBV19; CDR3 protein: CASTPQGEWNTGELFF; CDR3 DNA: TGTGCCAGTACCCCCCAGGGGGAATGGAACACCGGGGAGCTGTTTTTT
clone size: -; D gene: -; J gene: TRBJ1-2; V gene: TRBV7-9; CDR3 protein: CASSRREVGGGYTF; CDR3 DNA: TGTGCCAGCAGCCGGCGGGAGGTGGGAGGAGGCTACACCTTC
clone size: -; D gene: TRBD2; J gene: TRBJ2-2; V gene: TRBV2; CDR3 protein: CASSSGGNTGELFF; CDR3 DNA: TGTGCCAGCTCCTCGGGGGGGAACACCGGGGAGCTGTTTTTT
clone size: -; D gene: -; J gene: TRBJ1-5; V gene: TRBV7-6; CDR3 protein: CASIYGGTSQPQHF; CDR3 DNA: TGTGCCAGCATCTATGGGGGGACGAGTCAGCCCCAGCATTTT
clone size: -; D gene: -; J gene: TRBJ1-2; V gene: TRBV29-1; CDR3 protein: CSVTGGPVGYTF; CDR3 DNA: TGCAGCGTTACGGGGGGTCCGGTGGGCTACACCTTC
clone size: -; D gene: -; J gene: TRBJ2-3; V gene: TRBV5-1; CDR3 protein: CASSLVQGADTQYF; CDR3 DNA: TGCGCCAGCAGCTTGGTTCAGGGCGCAGATACGCAGTATTTT
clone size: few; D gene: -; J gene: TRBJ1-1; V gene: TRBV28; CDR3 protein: CASSFPGLNTEAFF; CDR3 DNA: TGTGCCAGCAGTTTCCCAGGGTTGAACACTGAAGCTTTCTTT
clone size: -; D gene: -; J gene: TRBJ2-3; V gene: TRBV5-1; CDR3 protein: CASSLGRAGTDTQYF; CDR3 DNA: TGCGCCAGCAGCTTGGGGAGGGCCGGCACAGATACGCAGTATTTT
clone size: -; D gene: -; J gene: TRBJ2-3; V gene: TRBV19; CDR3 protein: CASSVTGRTSTDTQYF; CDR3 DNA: TGTGCCAGTAGTGTGACAGGCCGAACTAGCACAGATACGCAGTATTTT
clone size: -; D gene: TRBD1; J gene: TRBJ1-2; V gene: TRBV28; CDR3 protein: CASSQYRDRRYGYTF; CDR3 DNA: TGTGCCAGCAGTCAATACCGGGACAGAAGGTATGGCTACACCTTC
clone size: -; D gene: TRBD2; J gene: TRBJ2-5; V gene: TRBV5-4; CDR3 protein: CASSPASGGATQYF; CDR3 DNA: TGTGCCAGCAGCCCTGCTAGCGGGGGGGCCACCCAGTACTTC
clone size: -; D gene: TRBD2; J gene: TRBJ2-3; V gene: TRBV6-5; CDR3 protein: CASLSSGSTDTQYF; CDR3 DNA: TGTGCCAGCCTCAGTAGCGGGAGCACAGATACGCAGTATTTT